This T cell receptor (beta chain) was sequenced during a study of CD4 T cell repertoires in COVID-19. CDR3 length equals 17 residues. Germline V gives CDR1 SGHRS, CDR2 YFSETQ. The V and J ends lost 4 bases and 0 bases, in that order; junction bases with no gene match: 3. General study points: Two or all three memory subsets shared several highly expanded SARS-CoV-2-reactive clonotypes. SARS-CoV and/or HKU1 spike cultures shared between 7 and 25% of SARS-CoV-2 clonotypes.

Donors had recovered from mild-to-severe COVID-19. The memory T cells were sequenced right after ex vivo isolation, without culture. Data came from immunoSEQ multiplex PCR; TCRdb stores just in-frame clones and leaves some out. The data contain about 75,000 clones, 83% of them seen just once; the ten biggest clones take up around 0.59%. Turning to this clone: Its antigen is still unknown.

This material consisted of CD4+ T cells from peripheral blood, taken after recovery from COVID-19. V and J are TRBV5-1 and TRBJ2-6; the match to TRBD1 covers 11 bases. The sequence derives from a human donor who had COVID-19. In DNA form, the CDR3 reads TGCGCCAGCAGCGTCGGGACAGGGGGCTCTGGGGCCAACGTCCTGACTTTC. It yields the protein CASSVGTGGSGANVLTF.